One and the same sample provided the 27 T cell receptor beta chains below, sequenced in a study of blood T cell repertoires in COVID-19 (TCRdb year 2020). The library was produced with the immunoSEQ multiplex PCR assay. Entries here come from immuneACCESS through TCRdb and include only in-frame sequences with V and J called. Some clones fail to appear in such tables; in the studies checked, an unresolved V gene covers under half of the shortfall, and the cause of the remainder is unknown. The sample profile shows 350,000 or so clones; over 85% of them were found once. Of the sample, 3.9% is held by the ten largest clones. Material for sequencing was peripheral blood. These receptors all stem from a woman aged 60-75 years with COVID-19, enrolled during active disease.

This chain links TRBV7-9 with TRBJ1-2; D uncertain. V gave up 2 bases and J gave up 2 bases, with 9 bases separating them. The CDR3 is 14 amino acids. Germline CDR1 is SEHNR and CDR2 is FQNEAQ (reference sequence). CDR3 loop: CASSLITDNYGYTF. CDR3 nucleotide sequence: TGTGCCAGCAGCTTAATTACAGACAACTATGGCTACACCTTC.

This chain connects TRBV2 to TRBJ2-1, with 7 nucleotides matching TRBD1. Trimming took 6 bases from V and 4 from J; bases not matched to a gene: 3. This CDR3 contains 13 residues. CDR1 and CDR2 from the germline V gene are SNHLY and FYNNEI. The CDR3 nucleotides are TGTGCCAGCAGCAGGGACAGTTACAATGAGCAGTTCTTC. This codes for CASSRDSYNEQFF.

Note on this clone: One end of the junction is discordant with germline, which a read error may explain. This chain connects TRBV30 to TRBJ1-1, with D perhaps matching TRBD1 (6 bases). This CDR3 spans 16 amino acids. In germline, CDR1 is GTSNPN, CDR2 SVGIG (reference sequence). In DNA form, the CDR3 reads TGTGCCTGGAGCGAAATTGGGGGGGCGGAGAACCCTGAAGCTTTCTTT. Translated: CAWSEIGGAENPEAFF.

The V call is TRBV10-3, the J call TRBJ1-1; D uncertain. The germline V gene has CDR1 ENHRY and CDR2 SYGVKD. Trimming left V 0 bases short and J 4 bases short, with 6 bases between. The CDR3 covers 13 residues. CDR3 nucleotide sequence: TGTGCCATCAGTGAGTCTTCATCCACTGAAGCTTTCTTT. Protein product: CAISESSSTEAFF.

This chain connects TRBV5-4 to TRBJ1-1, with 8 nucleotides matching TRBD1. V dropped 0 bases and J dropped 10; count of bases not matched to a gene: 5. The germline gives CDR1 SGHNT, CDR2 YYREEE (reference sequence). This CDR3 region has 13 residues. As DNA, the CDR3 is TGTGCCAGCAGCTTGGCCGGACAGGGAAGAGCTTTCTTT. Its translation is CASSLAGQGRAFF.

The chain uses TRBV7-9 and TRBJ2-3; tentative D call: TRBD2 (5 bases). CDR3 length equals 14 residues. CDR1 and CDR2 from the germline V gene are SEHNR and FQNEAQ (reference sequence). The V end was cut by 0 bases, the J end by 1 base, with 5 bases between. DNA of the CDR3: TGTGCCAGCAGCTTAGCGGAGGGCACAGATACGCAGTATTTT. It translates to CASSLAEGTDTQYF.

The chain recombines TRBV4-1 with TRBJ1-1, with D unresolved. This CDR3 has 13 amino acids. Germline values: CDR1 MGHRA, CDR2 YSYEKL. V was trimmed by 3 bases and J by 2 bases, leaving 7 bases between them. Here the CDR3 reads CASSHPGNTEAFF. The CDR3 bases are TGCGCCAGCAGCCATCCCGGTAACACTGAAGCTTTCTTT.

The chain uses TRBV5-1 and TRBJ1-2; 10 bases fit TRBD1. Trimming took 0 bases from V and 4 from J; bases not matched to a gene: 3. This CDR3 has 15 residues. Germline lookup yields CDR1 SGHRS and CDR2 YFSETQ. DNA for the CDR3: TGCGCCAGCAGCTTGGGACAGGGGGCTCGCTATGGCTACACCTTC. Protein sequence: CASSLGQGARYGYTF.

J is TRBJ1-2 and V is TRBV5-1; D might be TRBD1 (5 bases). The germline V and J ends were trimmed by 3 bases and 2 bases, with 14 bases remaining between them. The CDR3 loop spans 15 amino acids. Germline V gene sequence: CDR1 SGHRS, CDR2 YFSETQ. This chain's CDR3 is CASSSTVTENYGYTF. As DNA, the CDR3 is TGCGCCAGCAGCTCGACCGTGACAGAGAACTATGGCTACACCTTC.

This rearrangement joins TRBV12-3 or TRBV12-4 to TRBJ2-7; D is unresolved. The CDR3 runs to 12 residues. Deletions cut 1 base from V and 6 bases from J, with 7 bases between. CDR3 loop: CASSLERIEQYF. Written as DNA, the CDR3 is TGTGCCAGCAGTTTAGAGCGAATCGAGCAGTACTTC.

V is TRBV3-1 (or the pseudogene TRBV3-2) and J is TRBJ2-1; 11 bases are shared with TRBD1. The germline gives CDR1 LGHDT, CDR2 YNNKEL (reference sequence). The V and J ends lost 3 bases and 6 bases, in that order; junction bases with no gene match: 1. This CDR3 has 14 residues. The CDR3 sequence: CASSHGTGGNEQFF. The CDR3 DNA is TGTGCCAGCAGCCATGGGACAGGGGGCAATGAGCAGTTCTTC.

This clone has more than one count but fewer than ten. The chain links TRBV5-1 to TRBJ1-2; D call uncertain. The V end lost 2 bases, the J end lost 2 bases, and 7 bases lay between the germline ends. The CDR3 is 13 amino acids. CDR1 and CDR2 (germline): SGHRS, YFSETQ. CDR3 DNA sequence: TGCGCCAGCAGCTTAGACAAGAACTATGGCTACACCTTC. As protein: CASSLDKNYGYTF.

The genes are TRBV19 and TRBJ1-2; unclear D gene. This CDR3 region has 14 residues. The V end lost 5 bases, the J end lost 1 base, and 11 bases lay between the germline ends. Germline lookup yields CDR1 LNHDA and CDR2 SQIVND (reference sequence). As DNA, the CDR3 is TGTGCCAGTAGTCCGGGAGGTAATAACTATGGCTACACCTTC. It yields the protein CASSPGGNNYGYTF. Using reference TRBV19 and TRBJ1-2 for the parts outside the CDR3, the full variable domain is DGGITQSPKYLFRKEGQNVTLSCEQNLNHDAMYWYRQDPGQGLRLIYYSQIVNDFQKGDIAEGYSVSREKKESFPLTVTSAQKNPTAFYLCASSPGGNNYGYTFGSGTRLTVV.

The V and J genes are TRBV7-9 and TRBJ1-1, with TRBD1 identical over 7 bases. The CDR3 has 14 amino acids. Germline lookup yields CDR1 SEHNR and CDR2 FQNEAQ (reference sequence). V shed 5 bases, J shed 0 bases, and the junction held 3 bases outside the gene matches. The CDR3 spells CASSRGQLNTEAFF. As DNA, the CDR3 is TGTGCCAGCAGCCGGGGACAGTTGAACACTGAAGCTTTCTTT.

The chain uses TRBV19 and TRBJ1-1; the D gene is possibly TRBD1 (5 bases). The CDR3 sequence is 18 residues long. The ends were cut back, 3 bases at V and 5 bases at J, with 25 bases in the middle. CDR1 LNHDA and CDR2 SQIVND come from the germline V gene (reference sequence). The CDR3 nucleotides are TGTGCCAGTAGTATCGGGGGGACCCTCGGCCCTACGGGGACTGAAGCTTTCTTT. It is translated as CASSIGGTLGPTGTEAFF.

The V gene is TRBV6-2 or TRBV6-3, the J gene TRBJ1-3; the D gene is possibly TRBD1 (6 bases). This CDR3 region has 16 residues. Looked up from germline, CDR1 is MNHEY and CDR2 is SVGEGT. V was trimmed by 1 base and J by 0 bases, leaving 10 bases between them. CDR3 DNA: TGTGCCAGCAGTTACTTCGGACAGCGCTCTGGAAACACCATATATTTT. Its protein is CASSYFGQRSGNTIYF.

In its sample, this clone was seen once. This chain joins TRBV30 and TRBJ1-6; 9 nucleotides align to TRBD1. With 3 bases clipped from V and 7 bases from J, the junction kept 4 bases outside the gene matches. CDR1 is GTSNPN, CDR2 SVGIG, per germline (reference sequence). The CDR3 is 14 amino acids. Here the CDR3 reads CAWSRDRVNSPLHF. The CDR3 DNA reads TGTGCCTGGAGCCGGGACAGGGTAAATTCACCCCTCCACTTT.

This CDR3 reads CASSPKTGPQETQYF. The CDR3 bases are TGTGCCAGCAGCCCGAAAACAGGGCCCCAAGAGACCCAGTACTTC. V is TRBV5-4 and J is TRBJ2-5; perhaps TRBD1 as D (6 bases). The ends were cut back, 4 bases at V and 1 base at J, with 14 bases in the middle. This CDR3 has 15 residues. Germline loops: CDR1 SGHNT, CDR2 YYREEE (reference sequence).

This chain links TRBV7-9 with TRBJ2-7, with TRBD2 as a possible D gene (5 bases). Trimming removed 3 bases at V and 3 bases at J, with 9 bases between. The CDR3 totals 13 residues. CDR1 and CDR2 from the germline V gene are SEHNR and FQNEAQ (reference sequence). The DNA of the CDR3 is TGTGCCAGCAGCTTCGGGGAAGTCTACGAGCAGTACTTC. Translating gives CASSFGEVYEQYF.

The J gene is TRBJ1-1, the V gene TRBV19; 10 bases are shared with TRBD1. This CDR3 is built from 14 residues. CDR1 is LNHDA and CDR2 is SQIVND in the germline V gene (reference sequence). Trimming at V came to 4 bases and at J to 5 bases, leaving 4 bases not matched to a gene. The CDR3 loop reads CASSRDRGGTEAFF. Written as DNA, the CDR3 is TGTGCCAGTAGTAGGGACAGGGGAGGGACTGAAGCTTTCTTT.

There are a few counts of this clone. The chain recombines TRBV5-1 with TRBJ1-2; D is unresolved. Trimming left V 4 bases short and J 8 bases short, with 9 bases between. This CDR3 region has 11 residues. Germline lookup yields CDR1 SGHRS and CDR2 YFSETQ. CDR3 coding DNA: TGCGCCAGCAGCGTCACAAACGGCTACACCTTC. It codes for CASSVTNGYTF. The full variable domain, completed using reference TRBV5-1 and TRBJ1-2, is KAGVTQTPRYLIKTRGQQVTLSCSPISGHRSVSWYQQTPGQGLQFLFEYFSETQRNKGNFPGRFSGRQFSNSRSEMNVSTLELGDSALYLCASSVTNGYTFGSGTRLTVV.

The chain recombines TRBV28 with TRBJ1-1; D is perhaps TRBD1 (5 bases). CDR1 MDHEN and CDR2 SYDVKM come from the germline V gene. V dropped 6 bases and J dropped 5 bases, with 10 bases sitting between them. The CDR3 has 12 amino acids. The CDR3 DNA sequence: TGTGCCAGCAGGCCAGGGAAGACTGAAGCTTTCTTT. It is translated as CASRPGKTEAFF.

The V gene is TRBV15, the J gene TRBJ2-7; 7 bases line up with TRBD2. CDR1 and CDR2 (germline): LNHNV, YYDKDF (reference sequence). The CDR3 length is 12 residues. Losses at the gene ends were 5 bases for V and 4 bases for J; bases not matched to a gene: 2. The CDR3 sequence: CATSGSGYEQYF. CDR3 bases: TGTGCCACCAGCGGTAGCGGGTACGAGCAGTACTTC.

The rearrangement joins TRBV7-8 to TRBJ1-1; D is unclear. Trimming took off 2 bases at V and 1 base at J, with 5 bases between the two ends. This CDR3 spans 13 amino acids. The germline V gene encodes CDR1 SGHVS and CDR2 FQNEAQ. CDR3 loop: CASSLTRNTEAFF. The CDR3 bases are TGTGCCAGCAGCTTAACCAGGAACACTGAAGCTTTCTTT.

The chain combines TRBV7-6 with TRBJ1-1; 7 bases align to TRBD1. Per the germline V gene, CDR1 is SGHVS and CDR2 is FNYEAQ. The CDR3 extends over 15 amino acids. The junction had 1 base not matched to a gene; V was cut back by 0 bases and J by 0 bases. CDR3 sequence: CASSLAGQMNTEAFF. The CDR3 nucleotides are TGTGCCAGCAGCTTAGCGGGACAGATGAACACTGAAGCTTTCTTT.

This chain uses TRBV19 with TRBJ1-1; TRBD1 is a possible D gene (5 bases). The CDR3 sequence is 16 residues long. The V and J ends lost 5 bases and 5 bases respectively, with 21 bases between them. The germline CDR1 and CDR2 sequences are LNHDA and SQIVND (reference sequence). CDR3 nucleotide sequence: TGTGCCAGTAGTCCCCCGGTGGGGCAACCGCGGACTGAAGCTTTCTTT. Its protein product is CASSPPVGQPRTEAFF.

The genes are TRBV12-5 and TRBJ1-1; D may be TRBD1 (5 bases). CDR1 and CDR2 from the germline V gene are LGHNT and FRNRAP. Deletions cut 3 bases from V and 4 bases from J, with 9 bases between. CDR3 length: 13 amino acids. The CDR3 nucleotides read TGTGCTAGTGGTTTCACGGGGGGCACTGAAGCTTTCTTT. Its protein product is CASGFTGGTEAFF.